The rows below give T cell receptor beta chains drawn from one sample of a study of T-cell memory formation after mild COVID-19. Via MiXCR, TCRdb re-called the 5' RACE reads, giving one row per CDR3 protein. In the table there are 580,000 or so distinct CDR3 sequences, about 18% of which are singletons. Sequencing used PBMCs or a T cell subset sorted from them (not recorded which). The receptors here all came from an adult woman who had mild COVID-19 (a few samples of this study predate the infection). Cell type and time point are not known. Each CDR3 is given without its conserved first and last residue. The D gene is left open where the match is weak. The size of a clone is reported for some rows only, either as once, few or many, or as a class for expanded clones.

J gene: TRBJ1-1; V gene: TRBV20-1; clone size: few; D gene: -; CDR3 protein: SARDAARVGTEAF
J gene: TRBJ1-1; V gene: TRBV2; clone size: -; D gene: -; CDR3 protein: ASTLTMEAF
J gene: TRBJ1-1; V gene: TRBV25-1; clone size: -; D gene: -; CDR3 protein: ASGLAGTTEAF
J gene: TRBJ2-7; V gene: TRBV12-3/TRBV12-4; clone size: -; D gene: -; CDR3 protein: ASSLGSRKQY
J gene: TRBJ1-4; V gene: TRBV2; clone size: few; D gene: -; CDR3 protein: ASSAQGVVNEKLF
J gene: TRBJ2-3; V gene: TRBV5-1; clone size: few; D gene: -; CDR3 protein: ASSPGDGRDTQY
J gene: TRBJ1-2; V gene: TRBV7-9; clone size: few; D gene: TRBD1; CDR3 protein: ASSLETGGGGYT
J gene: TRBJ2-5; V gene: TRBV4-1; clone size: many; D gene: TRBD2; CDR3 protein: ASSQGGGNWETQY
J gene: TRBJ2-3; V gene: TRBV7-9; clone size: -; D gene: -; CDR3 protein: ASTPPDGSTDTQY
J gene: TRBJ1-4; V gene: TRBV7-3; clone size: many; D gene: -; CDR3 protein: ASSLTKGSNEKLF
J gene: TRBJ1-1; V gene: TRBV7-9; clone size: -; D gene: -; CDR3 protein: ASRFTVGSASNTEAF
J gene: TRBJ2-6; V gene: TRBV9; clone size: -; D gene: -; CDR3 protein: ASSVGLGVSQSGANVLT
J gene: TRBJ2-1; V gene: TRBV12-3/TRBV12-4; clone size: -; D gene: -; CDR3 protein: ASSSRLWSSYNEQF
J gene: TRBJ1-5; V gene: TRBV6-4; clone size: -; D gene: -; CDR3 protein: ASRHRRTVISNQPQH
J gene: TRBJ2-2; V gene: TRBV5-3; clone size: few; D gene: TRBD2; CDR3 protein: ARSWLGLAGSHAGELF
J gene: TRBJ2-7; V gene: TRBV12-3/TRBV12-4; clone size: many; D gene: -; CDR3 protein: ASSLKGTYEQY
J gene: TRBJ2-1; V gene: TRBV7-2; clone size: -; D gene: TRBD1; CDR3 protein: ASSLSVRGRVQF
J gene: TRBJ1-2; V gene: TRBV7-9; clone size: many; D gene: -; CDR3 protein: ASSLADNYGYT
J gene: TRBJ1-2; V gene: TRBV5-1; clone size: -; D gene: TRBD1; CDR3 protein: ASSLVGTDGYT
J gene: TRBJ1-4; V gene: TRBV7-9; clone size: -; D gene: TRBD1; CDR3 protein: ASSPRQGSTNEKLF
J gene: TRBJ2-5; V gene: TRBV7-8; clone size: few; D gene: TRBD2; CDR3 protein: ASSVSGDPAETQY
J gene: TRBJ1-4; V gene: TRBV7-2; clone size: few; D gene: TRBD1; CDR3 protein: ASSANRGAGEKLF
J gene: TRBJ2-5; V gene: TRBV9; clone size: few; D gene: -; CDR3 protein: ASSLGGTGQGTQY
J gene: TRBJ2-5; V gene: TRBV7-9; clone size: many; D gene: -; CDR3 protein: ASSSSSGKTQY
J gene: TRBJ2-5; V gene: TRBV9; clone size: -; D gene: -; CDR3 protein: ASSADPQETQY
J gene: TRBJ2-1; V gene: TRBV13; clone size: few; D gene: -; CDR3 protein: ASSAPGTENNEQF
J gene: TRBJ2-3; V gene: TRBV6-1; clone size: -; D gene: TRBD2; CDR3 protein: ASTSLAGGTDTQY
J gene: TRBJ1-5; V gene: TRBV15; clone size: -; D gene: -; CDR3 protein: ATSREGTPSNQPQH
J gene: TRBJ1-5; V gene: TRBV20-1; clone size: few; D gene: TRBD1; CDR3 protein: SARSPTGGRNQPQH
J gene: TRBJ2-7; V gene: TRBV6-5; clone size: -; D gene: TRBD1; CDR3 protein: ASSSLTGGTSYEQY
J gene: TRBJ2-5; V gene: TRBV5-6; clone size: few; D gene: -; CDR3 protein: ASSLRASKETQY
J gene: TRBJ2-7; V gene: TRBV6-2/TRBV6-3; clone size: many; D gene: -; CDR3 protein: ASTDSYEQY
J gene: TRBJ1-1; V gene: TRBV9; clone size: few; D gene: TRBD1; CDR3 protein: ASSVGTGGALNTEAF
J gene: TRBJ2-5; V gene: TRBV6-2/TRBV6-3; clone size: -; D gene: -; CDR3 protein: ASSYSEGLETQY
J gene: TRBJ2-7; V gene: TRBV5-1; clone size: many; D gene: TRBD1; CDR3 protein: ASSPTGTGGDEQY
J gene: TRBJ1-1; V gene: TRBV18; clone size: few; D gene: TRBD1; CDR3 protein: ASSPTSTGRHTEAF
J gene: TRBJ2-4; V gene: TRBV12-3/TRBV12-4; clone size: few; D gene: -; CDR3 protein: ASSPTKNIQY
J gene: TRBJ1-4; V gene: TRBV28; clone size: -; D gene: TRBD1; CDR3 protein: ASSPQTGGREKLF
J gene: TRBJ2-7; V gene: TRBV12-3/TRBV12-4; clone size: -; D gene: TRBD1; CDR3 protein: ASTGRGQGSYEQY
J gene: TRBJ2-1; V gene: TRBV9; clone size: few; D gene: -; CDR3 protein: ASSVGSGNEQF
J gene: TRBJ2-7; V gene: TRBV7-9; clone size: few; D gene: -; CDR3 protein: ASSGEGFPFLVEDEQY
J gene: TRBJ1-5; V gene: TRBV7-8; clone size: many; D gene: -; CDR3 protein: ASSLDRASNQPQH
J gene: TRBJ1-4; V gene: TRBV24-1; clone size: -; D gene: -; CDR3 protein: ATSDSRPEKLF
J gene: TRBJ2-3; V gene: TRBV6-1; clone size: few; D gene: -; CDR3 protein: ASSELGTSTDTQY
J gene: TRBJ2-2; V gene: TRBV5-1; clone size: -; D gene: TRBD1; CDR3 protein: ASRPPGQGNTGELF
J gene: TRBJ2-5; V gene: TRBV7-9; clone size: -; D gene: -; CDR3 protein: ASSLSSGFWGETQY
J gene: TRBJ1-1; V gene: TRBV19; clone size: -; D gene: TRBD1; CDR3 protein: ATRDRANTEAF
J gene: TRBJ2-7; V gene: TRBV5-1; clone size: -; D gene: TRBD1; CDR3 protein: ASSQGQGLDYEQY